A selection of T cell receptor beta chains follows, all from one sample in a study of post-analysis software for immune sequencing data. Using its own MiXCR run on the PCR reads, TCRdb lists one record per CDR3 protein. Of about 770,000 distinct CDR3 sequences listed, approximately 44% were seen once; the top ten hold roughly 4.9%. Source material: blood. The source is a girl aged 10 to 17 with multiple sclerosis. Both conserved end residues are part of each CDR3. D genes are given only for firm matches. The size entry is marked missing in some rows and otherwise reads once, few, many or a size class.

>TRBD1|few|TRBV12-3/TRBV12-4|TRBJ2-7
CASKRTGVYEQYF
TGTGCCAGCAAACGGACAGGGGTCTACGAGCAGTACTTC
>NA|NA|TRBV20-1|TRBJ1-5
CSARGWGVNQPQHF
TGCAGTGCTAGAGGATGGGGGGTTAATCAGCCCCAGCATTTT
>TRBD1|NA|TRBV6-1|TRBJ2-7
CATNGDRLPYEQYF
TGTGCCACCAATGGGGACAGGCTACCCTACGAGCAGTACTTC
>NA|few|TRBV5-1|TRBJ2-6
CASSLALGISSGANVLTF
TGCGCCAGCAGCTTGGCCCTCGGAATAAGCTCTGGGGCCAACGTCCTGACTTTC
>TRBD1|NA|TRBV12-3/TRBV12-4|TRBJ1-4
CASSWDRQGGLFF
TGTGCCAGCAGTTGGGACAGACAAGGAGGGCTGTTTTTT
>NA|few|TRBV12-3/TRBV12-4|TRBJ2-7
CASSPLFGRGEQYF
TGTGCCAGCAGCCCGCTTTTCGGGAGAGGAGAGCAGTACTTC
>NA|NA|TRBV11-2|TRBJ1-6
CASSFLWDSPLHF
TGTGCCAGCAGCTTTCTGTGGGATTCACCCCTCCACTTT
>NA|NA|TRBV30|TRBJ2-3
CAWSQESSTDTQYF
TGTGCCTGGAGCCAGGAATCTAGCACAGATACGCAGTATTTT
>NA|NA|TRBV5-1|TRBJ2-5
CASRSTGGETQYF
TGCGCCAGCAGGTCGACAGGCGGGGAGACCCAGTACTTC
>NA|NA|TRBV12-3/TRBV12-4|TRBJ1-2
CASSFGGEWGYTF
TGTGCCAGCAGTTTCGGCGGGGAATGGGGCTACACCTTC
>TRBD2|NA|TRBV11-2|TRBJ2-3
CASSSGTSRFTDTQYF
TGTGCCAGCAGCTCCGGGACTAGCAGATTCACAGATACGCAGTATTTT
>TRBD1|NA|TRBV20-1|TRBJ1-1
CSARDPMILTSGGRLNTEAFF
TGCAGTGCTAGAGACCCAATGATTTTGACTTCAGGGGGGCGCTTGAACACTGAAGCTTTCTTT
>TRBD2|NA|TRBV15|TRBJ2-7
CATSSRLAGGPYEQYF
TGTGCCACCAGCAGCCGTTTAGCGGGAGGCCCCTACGAGCAGTACTTC
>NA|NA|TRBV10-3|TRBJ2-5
CAISESRGDLKTQYF
TGTGCCATCAGTGAGTCGAGGGGAGACTTAAAGACCCAGTACTTC
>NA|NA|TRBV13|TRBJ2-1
CASSLPLRKNEQFF
TGTGCCAGCAGCTTACCCCTCCGAAAGAATGAGCAGTTCTTC
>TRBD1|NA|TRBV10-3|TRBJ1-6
CAISDNSEGADSPLHF
TGTGCCATCAGTGACAATTCGGAGGGGGCCGATTCACCCCTCCACTTT
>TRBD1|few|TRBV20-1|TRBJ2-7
CSATGTGDHEQYF
TGCAGTGCGACCGGGACAGGGGATCACGAGCAGTACTTC
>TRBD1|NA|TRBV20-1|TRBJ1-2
CSAPHDGTGKIPYGYTF
TGCAGTGCTCCCCACGACGGGACAGGAAAGATCCCCTATGGCTACACCTTC
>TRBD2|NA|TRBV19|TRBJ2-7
CASSERTSGRHGEQYF
TGTGCCAGTAGTGAACGGACTAGCGGGAGGCACGGCGAGCAGTACTTC
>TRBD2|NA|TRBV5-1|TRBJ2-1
CASSGGGSVGNEQFF
TGCGCCAGCAGCGGCGGGGGTAGCGTTGGTAATGAGCAGTTCTTC
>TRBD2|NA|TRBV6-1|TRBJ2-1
CASTWTSPGGGEQFF
TGTGCCAGCACCTGGACTAGCCCGGGAGGAGGTGAGCAGTTCTTC
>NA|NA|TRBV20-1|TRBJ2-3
CSASRTTMGDTQYF
TGCAGTGCTTCCCGCACCACCATGGGAGATACGCAGTATTTT
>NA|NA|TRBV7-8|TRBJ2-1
CASSYSGGGSDNEQFF
TGTGCCAGCAGCTACTCCGGGGGCGGGAGCGACAATGAGCAGTTCTTC
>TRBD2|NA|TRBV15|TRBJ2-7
CATSREAGRQYEQYF
TGTGCCACCAGCAGGGAAGCGGGACGACAATACGAGCAGTACTTC
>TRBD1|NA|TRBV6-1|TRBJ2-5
CASSETRGLKTQYF
TGTGCCAGCAGTGAAACCAGGGGGTTAAAGACCCAGTACTTC
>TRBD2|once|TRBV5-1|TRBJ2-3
CASSLTRLAGGPRGTDTQYF
TGCGCCAGCAGCTTGACCCGACTAGCGGGAGGGCCTAGGGGAACAGATACGCAGTATTTT
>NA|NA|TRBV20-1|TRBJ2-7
CSASVGGPSGYEQYF
TGCAGTGCTAGTGTAGGGGGGCCGTCGGGCTACGAGCAGTACTTC
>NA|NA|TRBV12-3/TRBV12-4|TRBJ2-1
CASSPGGHNYNEQFF
TGTGCCAGCAGTCCGGGGGGACACAACTACAATGAGCAGTTCTTC
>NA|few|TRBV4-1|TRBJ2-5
CASSPVGLSQETQYF
TGCGCCAGCAGCCCTGTAGGGCTATCACAAGAGACCCAGTACTTC
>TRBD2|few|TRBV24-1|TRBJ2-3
CATSDLLAGGSADTQYF
TGTGCCACCAGTGATTTGCTCGCGGGAGGGAGCGCAGATACGCAGTATTTT